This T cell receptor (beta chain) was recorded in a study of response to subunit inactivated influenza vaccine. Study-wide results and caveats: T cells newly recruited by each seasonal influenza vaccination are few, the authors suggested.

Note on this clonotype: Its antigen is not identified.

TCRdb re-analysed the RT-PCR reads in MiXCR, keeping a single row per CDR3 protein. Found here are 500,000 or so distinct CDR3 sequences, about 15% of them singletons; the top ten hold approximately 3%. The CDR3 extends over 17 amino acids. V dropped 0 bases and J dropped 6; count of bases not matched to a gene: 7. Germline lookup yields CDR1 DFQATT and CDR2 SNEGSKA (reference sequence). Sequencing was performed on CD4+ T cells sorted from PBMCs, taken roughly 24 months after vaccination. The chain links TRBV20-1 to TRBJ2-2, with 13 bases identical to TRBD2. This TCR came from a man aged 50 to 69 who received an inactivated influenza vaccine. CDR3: CSARDQGLAGLAGELFF. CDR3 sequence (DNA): TGCAGTGCTAGAGATCAGGGACTAGCGGGACTTGCCGGGGAGCTGTTTTTT.